A selection of T cell receptor beta chains follows, all from one sample in a study of lymphopenia after photon versus proton radiotherapy. Repertoires were generated with immunoSEQ multiplex PCR, while TCRdb's copy carries only in-frame clones and drops some. The sample shows roughly 17,000 clones, roughly 84% of them seen only once. Sequenced here: peripheral blood, sampled from a patient treated with proton-based radiotherapy. These TCRs come from a man in his 70s with pancreatic cancer. CDR3s leave out the opening cysteine and the closing phenylalanine or tryptophan. The order of the fields is V gene, J gene, CDR3 protein.

v_gene: TRBV11-1
j_gene: TRBJ2-7
CDR3aa: ASSLGWTSLYEQY

v_gene: TRBV7-2
j_gene: TRBJ1-1
CDR3aa: ASSPRQDTEAF

v_gene: TRBV19
j_gene: TRBJ2-3
CDR3aa: ASSMGTGSPDTQY

v_gene: TRBV4-2
j_gene: TRBJ2-7
CDR3aa: ASRASGGRYEQY

v_gene: TRBV13
j_gene: TRBJ2-7
CDR3aa: ASSSTGGQYYEQY

v_gene: TRBV19
j_gene: TRBJ1-5
CDR3aa: ASSIEGQPQH

v_gene: TRBV9
j_gene: TRBJ1-2
CDR3aa: ASSTLDRGKGVRSYT

v_gene: TRBV14
j_gene: TRBJ1-5
CDR3aa: ASSQDLNQPQH

v_gene: TRBV29-1
j_gene: TRBJ2-7
CDR3aa: SVEPRVGSREQY

v_gene: TRBV10-2
j_gene: TRBJ2-1
CDR3aa: ASRPEGLPADEQF

v_gene: TRBV19
j_gene: TRBJ1-5
CDR3aa: ASSIGSQGSNQPQH

v_gene: TRBV5-1
j_gene: TRBJ1-4
CDR3aa: ASSRTGGEEKLF

v_gene: TRBV28
j_gene: TRBJ1-2
CDR3aa: ASSPLWDFNGLT

v_gene: TRBV6-1
j_gene: TRBJ2-3
CDR3aa: ASSEFKGQGTDTQY

v_gene: TRBV29-1
j_gene: TRBJ2-1
CDR3aa: SVEALYSEQF

v_gene: TRBV5-1
j_gene: TRBJ2-7
CDR3aa: ASSPGLAGGFLSYEQY

v_gene: TRBV9
j_gene: TRBJ2-2
CDR3aa: ASSVVTDTGELF

v_gene: TRBV30
j_gene: TRBJ1-1
CDR3aa: ASRPSTTQNTEAF

v_gene: TRBV5-1
j_gene: TRBJ2-1
CDR3aa: ASSPNGAEAYNEQF

v_gene: TRBV4-2
j_gene: TRBJ2-7
CDR3aa: ASSQDYRGRRTYEQY

v_gene: TRBV19
j_gene: TRBJ1-3
CDR3aa: ASRSVIRGASSGNTIY

v_gene: TRBV29-1
j_gene: TRBJ2-3
CDR3aa: STWTSSTDTQY

v_gene: TRBV18
j_gene: TRBJ2-3
CDR3aa: ASSVASGGTDTQY

v_gene: TRBV6-1
j_gene: TRBJ1-5
CDR3aa: ASSEEAGRGQPQH

v_gene: TRBV20-1
j_gene: TRBJ2-2
CDR3aa: SEKTGELF

v_gene: TRBV6-5
j_gene: TRBJ1-2
CDR3aa: ASSLDSYGYT

v_gene: TRBV19
j_gene: TRBJ2-3
CDR3aa: ASSKGRVADTQY

v_gene: TRBV4-2
j_gene: TRBJ2-2
CDR3aa: ASSQERDDAAGELF

v_gene: TRBV7-7
j_gene: TRBJ2-1
CDR3aa: ASSPRDSNNEQF

v_gene: TRBV7-9
j_gene: TRBJ2-5
CDR3aa: ASSLRGDKSQETQY

v_gene: TRBV14
j_gene: TRBJ1-2
CDR3aa: ASSQETVGLGYT

v_gene: TRBV10-2
j_gene: TRBJ2-7
CDR3aa: ASSESKGRGYEQY

v_gene: TRBV6-4
j_gene: TRBJ2-1
CDR3aa: ASSRERSGYNEQF

v_gene: TRBV6-1
j_gene: TRBJ1-2
CDR3aa: ATERGTADGYT

v_gene: TRBV11-3
j_gene: TRBJ2-3
CDR3aa: ASSKGQGADTQY

v_gene: TRBV6-5
j_gene: TRBJ1-1
CDR3aa: ASTTGQSEAF

v_gene: TRBV2
j_gene: TRBJ1-5
CDR3aa: ASSDRRTGGGQPQH

v_gene: TRBV5-1
j_gene: TRBJ2-7
CDR3aa: ASSLAADRVYEQY

v_gene: TRBV4-2
j_gene: TRBJ1-5
CDR3aa: ASSQTGTGASNQPQH

v_gene: TRBV29-1
j_gene: TRBJ2-7
CDR3aa: SETRDRSLSYEQY

v_gene: TRBV6-5
j_gene: TRBJ1-1
CDR3aa: ASRGQSSNTEAF

v_gene: TRBV2
j_gene: TRBJ2-5
CDR3aa: ASSDGSGGRVRY

v_gene: TRBV4-1
j_gene: TRBJ1-5
CDR3aa: ASSREGLEPQH

v_gene: TRBV6-4
j_gene: TRBJ1-2
CDR3aa: ASSDSTNRGPSYGYT